The 10 T cell receptor beta chains listed next were all sequenced from one sample in a study of T cell responses to AZD1222 COVID-19 vaccine. Assay: immunoSEQ multiplex PCR; the TCRdb copy retains only in-frame clones and omits some. The sample has around 150,000 clones; 92% are singletons. This material consisted of peripheral blood, taken 28 days after the second AZD1222 dose. The receptors were sampled from an adult who received the AZD1222 COVID-19 vaccine.

In its sample, this clone was seen once. The gene calls are TRBV5-4 and TRBJ1-6; 9 nucleotides line up with TRBD1. Germline V CDR1 and CDR2: SGHNT, YYREEE (reference sequence). This CDR3 is 15 amino acids long. Trimming cost V 0 bases and J 10 bases; bases outside gene matches: 5. CDR3 loop: CASSLAGTGRSPLHF. The CDR3 DNA follows: TGTGCCAGCAGCTTGGCCGGGACAGGGCGATCACCCCTCCACTTT.

The CDR3 protein is CASSLGTGFYNEQFF. CDR3 coding DNA: TGTGCCAGCAGCCTCGGGACAGGGTTCTACAATGAGCAGTTCTTC. V is TRBV5-8 and J is TRBJ2-1; TRBD1 matches at 9 bases. The V segment lost 4 bases and the J segment 3 bases; nucleotides outside the gene matches: 5. Germline-derived CDR1 and CDR2 are SGHTS and YDEGEE. The CDR3 extends over 15 amino acids.

The rearrangement links TRBV13 to TRBJ1-2; D gene unclear. Germline CDR1 PRHDT, CDR2 FYEKMQ (reference sequence). The V end lost 2 bases, the J end lost 5 bases, and 6 bases lay between the germline ends. The CDR3 totals 12 residues. The CDR3: CASSLFPYGYTF. The CDR3 nucleotides are TGTGCCAGCAGCTTATTCCCATATGGCTACACCTTC.

The rearrangement joins TRBV7-6 to TRBJ2-1; 8 positions agree with TRBD2. CDR1 and CDR2 from the germline V gene are SGHVS and FNYEAQ. There are 17 residues in the CDR3. Germline trimming cut 1 base from V and 0 bases from J; bases unmatched to any gene: 5. CDR3 in DNA: TGTGCCAGCAGCTTAGTGCGGGAGGCCCACTCCTACAATGAGCAGTTCTTC. This translates into CASSLVREAHSYNEQFF.

Within the sample, this clone is medium-sized. CDR3 sequence (DNA): TGTGCCAGCAGTTACTCGACTAGCGCCTACGAGCAGTACTTC. Translated: CASSYSTSAYEQYF. The V and J genes are TRBV6-2 or TRBV6-3 and TRBJ2-7, with 8 bases aligning to TRBD2. CDR3 length equals 14 residues. CDR1 and CDR2 from the germline V gene are MNHEY and SVGEGT. Trimming took 0 bases from V and 2 from J; bases not matched to a gene: 0.

The chain uses TRBV4-1 and TRBJ1-1, with D unresolved. CDR3 length equals 14 residues. Germline CDR1 is MGHRA and CDR2 is YSYEKL. Trimming stripped 1 base from V and 0 bases from J, with 6 bases between. This chain's CDR3 is CASSQGLLNTEAFF. The CDR3 nucleotides are TGCGCCAGCAGCCAAGGGCTGCTGAACACTGAAGCTTTCTTT.

CDR3 amino acids: CASSPEGQGDEKLFF. In DNA, the CDR3 is TGTGCCAGCAGTCCCGAGGGACAGGGAGATGAAAAACTGTTTTTT. The chain has TRBV6-2 or TRBV6-3 and TRBJ1-4; 9 bases line up with TRBD1. This CDR3 has 15 amino acids. The germline V gene encodes CDR1 MNHEY and CDR2 SVGEGT. V shed 5 bases, J shed 6 bases, and the junction held 7 bases outside the gene matches.

This clone was picked up one time. The V gene is TRBV29-1, the J gene TRBJ1-2; perhaps TRBD1 as D (6 bases). The CDR3 totals 15 residues. Germline-derived CDR1 and CDR2 are SQVTM and ANQGSEA. With 0 bases removed from V and 3 bases from J, the gap between germline ends came to 14 bases. The CDR3 is CSVEDLGGHHYGYTF. DNA of the CDR3: TGCAGCGTTGAAGATCTGGGGGGACACCACTATGGCTACACCTTC.

The CDR3 bases are TGCGCCAGCAGATCAGGGGACGTTTATTCACCCCTCCACTTT. Its translation: CASRSGDVYSPLHF. The rearrangement uses TRBV10-2 and TRBJ1-6; possibly TRBD1 for D (6 bases). The CDR3 sequence is 14 residues long. CDR1 is WSHSY, CDR2 SAAADI, per germline. V was trimmed by 6 bases and J by 8 bases, leaving 14 bases between them.

The V gene is TRBV5-4, the J gene TRBJ1-2; a possible D gene is TRBD1 (5 bases). Deletions cut 0 bases from V and 1 base from J, with 13 bases between. This CDR3 is 16 amino acids long. Per germline, CDR1 SGHNT and CDR2 YYREEE (reference sequence). Here the CDR3 DNA reads TGTGCCAGCAGCTTGGTCCCCTGGACACGTAACTATGGCTACACCTTC. This codes for CASSLVPWTRNYGYTF.